This entry lists 17 T cell receptor beta chains sequenced from one sample in a study of blood T cell repertoires in COVID-19 (dated by TCRdb to between 2020 and 2021). Receptors were amplified or captured by the immunoSEQ multiplex PCR assay. TCRdb limited this immuneACCESS table to in-frame rearrangements with V and J called. A share of clones is missing; checked studies link under half to unresolved V genes, and the rest is unexplained. For this sample the table gives about 150,000 clones, of which over 65% were detected only once. The ten biggest clones cover roughly 4.4% of the sample. Material: peripheral blood. Receptors originate from a human donor in a cohort sampled during active COVID-19.

A single count supports this clone. CDR3 residues: CASSLGQSPYGYTF. The CDR3, as DNA: TGTGCCAGCAGCTTGGGGCAGTCCCCCTATGGCTACACCTTC. The J gene is TRBJ1-2, the V gene TRBV5-4; no reliable D call. Germline V lookup: CDR1 SGHNT, CDR2 YYREEE (reference sequence). This CDR3 region has 14 residues. V was shortened by 0 bases and J by 4 bases, with 10 bases between the two germline ends. Variable domain in full (rest from reference TRBV5-4 and TRBJ1-2): ETGVTQSPTHLIKTRGQQVTLRCSSQSGHNTVSWYQQALGQGPQFIFQYYREEENGRGNFPPRFSGLQFPNYSSELNVNALELDDSALYLCASSLGQSPYGYTFGSGTRLTVV.

This clone showed up just once. J is TRBJ2-3 and V is TRBV5-1; D is undetermined. The CDR3 has 15 amino acids. Trimming shortened V by 0 bases and J by 1 base, and 9 bases separated the two germline ends. From germline, CDR1 is SGHRS and CDR2 YFSETQ. The chain's CDR3 is CASSLGSTRTDTQYF. CDR3 bases: TGCGCCAGCAGCTTGGGGAGCACGCGCACAGATACGCAGTATTTT.

The V gene is TRBV9, the J gene TRBJ2-3; D gene ambiguous. Per germline, CDR1 SGDLS and CDR2 YYNGEE. V was pared by 0 bases and J by 2 bases, with 16 bases between. This CDR3 comprises 17 residues. In DNA form, the CDR3 reads TGTGCCAGCAGCGTAGGGGCGCGTCGAGCCGTCACAGATACGCAGTATTTT. Translated: CASSVGARRAVTDTQYF.

The chain combines TRBV9 with TRBJ2-2, with TRBD2 identical over 10 bases. The V segment lost 0 bases and the J segment 4 bases; nucleotides outside the gene matches: 9. Germline V gives CDR1 SGDLS, CDR2 YYNGEE. This CDR3 is built from 18 residues. The CDR3: CASSVDGAGGPGTGELFF. CDR3 nucleotide sequence: TGTGCCAGCAGCGTAGATGGAGCGGGGGGGCCGGGCACCGGGGAGCTGTTTTTT.

The chain has TRBV6-5 and TRBJ1-4, with D hard to call. The CDR3 sequence is 15 residues long. V lost 0 bases, J lost 2 bases, and 7 bases lay in between. Germline CDR1 and CDR2: MNHEY and SVGAGI. The CDR3 nucleotides read TGTGCCAGCAGTTACTCGGAGGTGACTAATGAAAAACTGTTTTTT. The encoded protein is CASSYSEVTNEKLFF.

The chain links TRBV10-2 to TRBJ1-5, with a tentative D call TRBD1 (5 bases). CDR1 and CDR2 from the germline V gene are WSHSY and SAAADI. The CDR3 runs 15 residues. V was trimmed by 6 bases and J by 0 bases, leaving 12 bases between them. CDR3 residues: CASRQTVNSNQPQHF. CDR3 nucleotides: TGCGCCAGCAGGCAGACAGTTAATAGCAATCAGCCCCAGCATTTT.

J is TRBJ2-3 and V is TRBV7-2; D may be TRBD1 (5 bases). This CDR3 region has 15 residues. Trimming left V 1 base short and J 6 bases short, with 14 bases between. CDR1 and CDR2 from the germline V gene are SGHTA and FQGNSA. CDR3 DNA sequence: TGTGCCAGCAGCTTAGGGACATTAGGTACCGATACGCAGTATTTT. Translation: CASSLGTLGTDTQYF.

This sequence joins TRBV7-9 and TRBJ1-1, with 9 bases fitting TRBD1. V shed 4 bases and J 6 bases; nucleotides not matched to a gene: 9. CDR3 length equals 15 residues. Germline values: CDR1 SEHNR, CDR2 FQNEAQ (reference sequence). The CDR3 protein is CASSSGTGMSPEAFF. CDR3 coding DNA: TGTGCCAGCAGCTCCGGGACAGGGATGAGCCCTGAAGCTTTCTTT.

The chain recombines TRBV18 with TRBJ1-5, with 9 bases matching TRBD1. CDR1 KGHSH and CDR2 LQKENI come from the germline V gene. The CDR3 extends over 14 amino acids. V dropped 6 bases and J dropped 7; count of bases not matched to a gene: 7. The CDR3 sequence is CASSPTGGRQPQHF. CDR3 in DNA: TGTGCCAGCTCTCCCACAGGGGGCAGGCAGCCCCAGCATTTT.

V is TRBV7-8 and J is TRBJ2-1; possibly TRBD2 for D (6 bases). Germline loops: CDR1 SGHVS, CDR2 FQNEAQ. V dropped 0 bases and J dropped 5 bases, with 11 bases sitting between them. The CDR3 spans 15 residues. The CDR3 coding sequence is TGTGCCAGCAGCTTAGCTGGCGGGACCCACAATGAGCAGTTCTTC. This codes for CASSLAGGTHNEQFF.

The rearrangement links TRBV12-3 or TRBV12-4 to TRBJ2-4; D possibly corresponds to TRBD2 (6 bases). This CDR3 is 12 amino acids long. The V gene lost 2 bases and the J gene lost 8 bases, with 7 bases spanning the gap. CDR3: CASSLWGDIQYF. CDR3 DNA: TGTGCCAGCAGTTTATGGGGGGACATTCAGTACTTC.

The V call is TRBV25-1, the J call TRBJ1-1, with D perhaps TRBD1 (6 bases). With 0 bases removed from V and 2 bases from J, the gap between germline ends came to 19 bases. Germline V lookup: CDR1 MGHDK, CDR2 SYGVNS. The CDR3 is 18 amino acids. The CDR3 bases are TGTGCCAGCAGTGAATACTATTGGGGTTGGGACACAAACACTGAAGCTTTCTTT. This translates into CASSEYYWGWDTNTEAFF.

V is TRBV29-1 and J is TRBJ2-1, with 9 bases fitting TRBD2. In germline, CDR1 is SQVTM, CDR2 ANQGSEA. CDR3 length equals 16 residues. V lost 1 base and J lost 1; bases outside the gene matches: 5. This CDR3 reads CSVEGAGGPSYNEQFF. CDR3 nucleotide sequence: TGCAGCGTTGAAGGGGCGGGGGGGCCGTCCTACAATGAGCAGTTCTTC.

This rearrangement joins TRBV7-9 to TRBJ2-2; maybe TRBD1 (6 bases). Germline V gene data show CDR1 as SEHNR and CDR2 as FQNEAQ (reference sequence). CDR3 length: 16 residues. V lost 5 bases and J 0 bases, leaving 13 bases between the germline ends. CDR3 in DNA: TGTGCCAGCAGCGGGCAGGGGCCATCGAACACCGGGGAGCTGTTTTTT. It translates to CASSGQGPSNTGELFF.

The rearrangement links TRBV19 to TRBJ2-3; TRBD2 matches 14 bases. J lost 1 base, V lost 6 bases, and 12 bases had no gene match. This CDR3 comprises 19 residues. Per the germline V gene, CDR1 is LNHDA and CDR2 is SQIVND (reference sequence). The CDR3, as DNA: TGTGCCAGTAGCCTGGGACTAGCGGGAGTAAATAGAGGCACAGATACGCAGTATTTT. Its protein is CASSLGLAGVNRGTDTQYF.

The CDR3 coding sequence is TGTGCCAGCAGTGAAGCAACAGTTCAAGAGACCCAGTACTTC. It encodes CASSEATVQETQYF. The chain couples TRBV6-1 to TRBJ2-5; D ambiguous. CDR3 length: 14 residues. CDR1 MNHNS and CDR2 SASEGT come from the germline V gene. Trimming removed 0 bases from V and 2 bases from J, with 7 bases in between.

The chain uses TRBV7-2 and TRBJ1-5; 7 positions agree with TRBD1. V dropped 7 bases and J dropped 4; count of bases not matched to a gene: 7. Germline V gives CDR1 SGHTA, CDR2 FQGNSA. The length of the CDR3 is 14 residues. CDR3 sequence (DNA): TGTGCCAGCACCCTCGGGACAGTTAATCAGCCCCAGCATTTT. This translates into CASTLGTVNQPQHF.